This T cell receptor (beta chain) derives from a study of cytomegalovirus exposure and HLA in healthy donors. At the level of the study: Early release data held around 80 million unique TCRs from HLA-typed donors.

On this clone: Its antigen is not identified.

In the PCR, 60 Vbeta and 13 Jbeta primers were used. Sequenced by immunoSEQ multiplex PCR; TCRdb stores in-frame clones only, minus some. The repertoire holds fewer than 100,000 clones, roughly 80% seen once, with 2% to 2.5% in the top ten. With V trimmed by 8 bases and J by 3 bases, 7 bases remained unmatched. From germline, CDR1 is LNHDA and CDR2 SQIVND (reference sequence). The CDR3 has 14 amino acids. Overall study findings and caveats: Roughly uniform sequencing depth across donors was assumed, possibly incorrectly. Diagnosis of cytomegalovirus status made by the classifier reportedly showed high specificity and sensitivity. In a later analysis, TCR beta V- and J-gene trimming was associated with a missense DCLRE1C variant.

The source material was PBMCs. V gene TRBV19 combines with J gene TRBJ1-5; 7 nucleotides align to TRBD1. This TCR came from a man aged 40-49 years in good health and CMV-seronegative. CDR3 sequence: CASRNRGPNQPQHF. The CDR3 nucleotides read TGTGCCAGTCGTAACAGGGGCCCCAATCAGCCCCAGCATTTT.